Listed below are T cell receptor beta chains from one sample, sequenced in a study of blood T cell repertoires in COVID-19. Using immunoSEQ multiplex PCR, the repertoire was profiled, and TCRdb retains in-frame clones only, with some absent. The repertoire holds approximately 260,000 clones, around 88% seen once, with roughly 3.1% in the top ten. The sequenced material came from PBMCs or T cells enriched from blood (not recorded which). The receptors derive from a woman between 40 and 50 years old with acute COVID-19. The CDR3 runs from the conserved cysteine through the conserved F or W. A D gene is named only where the DNA matches it firmly. Size is stated for part of the rows, as once, few or many counts, or as a class when the clone is expanded.

j_call,clone_size,d_call,v_call,cdr3_aa,cdr3_nt
TRBJ2-1,NA,TRBD2,TRBV7-8,CASSLGVTSGYEQFF,TGTGCCAGCAGCTTAGGTGTGACTAGCGGGTATGAGCAGTTCTTC
TRBJ2-1,few,TRBD2,TRBV3-1/TRBV3-2,CASSRGREEEQFF,TGTGCCAGCAGCCGAGGGCGGGAGGAGGAGCAGTTCTTC
TRBJ2-2,NA,NA,TRBV13,CASSTRTSTGELFF,TGTGCCAGCAGCACCCGTACTTCCACCGGGGAGCTGTTTTTT
TRBJ2-2,NA,TRBD2,TRBV7-2,CASSLGGRAFGELFF,TGTGCCAGCAGCCTGGGCGGGAGGGCCTTCGGGGAGCTGTTTTTT
TRBJ2-5,NA,TRBD2,TRBV2,CASSGREGETQYF,TGTGCCAGCAGTGGGCGGGAGGGTGAGACCCAGTACTTC
TRBJ2-2,NA,NA,TRBV4-1,CASSQIPGQVTGELFF,TGCGCCAGCAGCCAGATCCCGGGACAAGTAACCGGGGAGCTGTTTTTT
TRBJ2-2,NA,NA,TRBV5-1,CASSLGQANGELFF,TGCGCCAGCAGCTTGGGCCAAGCGAACGGGGAGCTGTTTTTT
TRBJ2-3,NA,TRBD2,TRBV6-5,CASRKREGLTDTQYF,TGTGCCAGCAGGAAGCGGGAGGGCCTGACAGATACGCAGTATTTT
TRBJ1-4,NA,NA,TRBV6-1,CASSDGQGRRLFF,TGTGCCAGCAGTGACGGGCAGGGGAGACGACTGTTTTTT
TRBJ2-1,few,TRBD2,TRBV6-4,CASSTGTSDYNEQFF,TGTGCCAGCAGTACCGGGACTAGCGACTACAATGAGCAGTTCTTC
TRBJ1-4,few,NA,TRBV3-1/TRBV3-2,CASSHHLSGGNEKLFF,TGTGCCAGCAGCCACCACCTTTCCGGGGGTAATGAAAAACTGTTTTTT
TRBJ2-2,NA,NA,TRBV7-3,CASSTGTLNTGELFF,TGTGCCAGCAGCACTGGGACTTTGAACACCGGGGAGCTGTTTTTT
TRBJ2-1,NA,TRBD1,TRBV19,CASSISGQSSYNEQFF,TGTGCCAGTAGTATTTCGGGACAGAGCTCCTACAATGAGCAGTTCTTC
TRBJ1-5,NA,TRBD1,TRBV6-6,CASSYFPGQGNQPQHF,TGTGCCAGCAGTTACTTTCCCGGACAGGGCAATCAGCCCCAGCATTTT
TRBJ1-5,NA,NA,TRBV19,CASSIRVDQPQHF,TGTGCCAGTAGTATCAGGGTTGATCAGCCCCAGCATTTT
TRBJ1-1,once,NA,TRBV5-1,CASSPTTANTEAFF,TGCGCCAGCAGCCCGACAACGGCGAACACTGAAGCTTTCTTT
TRBJ1-4,NA,TRBD1,TRBV5-1,CASSFEGASNEKLFF,TGCGCCAGCAGCTTTGAGGGGGCCTCTAATGAAAAACTGTTTTTT
TRBJ2-7,few,TRBD2,TRBV5-1,CASTSGLAGGPGSDEQYF,TGCGCCAGCACCTCGGGACTAGCGGGAGGGCCTGGGAGTGACGAGCAGTACTTC
TRBJ1-6,once,NA,TRBV30,CAWSVNLRGIGSPLHF,TGTGCCTGGAGTGTGAATTTACGGGGGATAGGGTCACCCCTCCACTTT
TRBJ1-3,NA,NA,TRBV19,CASSAGQSSGNTIYF,TGTGCCAGTAGTGCGGGCCAGAGCTCTGGAAACACCATATATTTT
TRBJ1-2,NA,NA,TRBV11-2,CASSLVGEGYGYTF,TGTGCCAGCAGCTTAGTAGGGGAGGGGTATGGCTACACCTTC
TRBJ2-1,NA,TRBD2,TRBV5-1,CASSLALAGVSNEQFF,TGCGCCAGCAGCTTGGCGCTAGCGGGAGTTAGCAATGAGCAGTTCTTC
TRBJ2-1,NA,NA,TRBV29-1,CSVGQGGFF,TGCAGCGTTGGCCAGGGGGGGTTCTTC
TRBJ2-3,many,TRBD2,TRBV6-4,CASSSSSGSTDTQYF,TGTGCCAGCAGCTCTTCTAGCGGGAGCACAGATACGCAGTATTTT
TRBJ2-7,NA,NA,TRBV30,CAWSAWAGRTYEQYF,TGTGCCTGGAGTGCTTGGGCGGGACGAACCTACGAGCAGTACTTC
TRBJ2-4,NA,NA,TRBV11-2,CASSLAQRRTKNIQYF,TGTGCCAGCAGCTTAGCCCAGAGGCGGACCAAAAACATTCAGTACTTC
TRBJ2-2,NA,NA,TRBV18,CASSPLGYTGELFF,TGTGCCAGCTCACCACTCGGGTACACCGGGGAGCTGTTTTTT
TRBJ2-1,NA,NA,TRBV5-1,CASSLNREYSQQFF,TGCGCCAGCAGCTTGAATAGGGAGTATTCCCAGCAGTTCTTC
TRBJ1-1,NA,NA,TRBV18,CASSPRRDTEAFF,TGTGCCAGCTCACCACGACGGGACACTGAAGCTTTCTTT
TRBJ2-1,NA,NA,TRBV2,CASSGRRERRSYNEQFF,TGTGCCAGCAGTGGGCGCCGGGAAAGAAGGTCCTACAATGAGCAGTTCTTC
TRBJ1-2,NA,NA,TRBV5-3,CARSLGAGEDYGYTF,TGTGCCAGAAGCTTGGGGGCAGGGGAAGACTATGGCTACACCTTC
TRBJ2-7,NA,NA,TRBV6-5,CASTGGIPYEQYF,TGTGCCAGCACTGGGGGGATCCCCTACGAGCAGTACTTC
TRBJ1-2,NA,TRBD1,TRBV6-4,CASTLGRGRGYGYTF,TGTGCCAGCACCCTAGGCAGGGGGCGCGGCTATGGCTACACCTTC
TRBJ1-5,NA,NA,TRBV23-1,CASSQYPQEGQPQHF,TGCGCCAGCAGTCAATACCCTCAAGAGGGTCAGCCCCAGCATTTT
TRBJ2-1,few,TRBD2,TRBV6-1,CASSATSGGSVDEQFF,TGTGCCAGCAGTGCTACTAGCGGGGGATCGGTGGATGAGCAGTTCTTC
TRBJ1-5,NA,NA,TRBV6-1,CASSEFLGQPQHF,TGTGCCAGCAGTGAATTCCTCGGTCAGCCCCAGCATTTT
TRBJ2-2,NA,NA,TRBV7-2,CASSLRSSTGELFF,TGTGCCAGCAGCTTAAGGAGTTCCACCGGGGAGCTGTTTTTT
TRBJ2-7,NA,NA,TRBV4-2,CASSQDTRGGITYEQYF,TGTGCCAGCAGCCAAGATACGAGAGGAGGGATAACCTACGAGCAGTACTTC
TRBJ2-5,NA,TRBD1,TRBV28,CASSLVGTDDITQYF,TGTGCCAGCAGTTTAGTGGGGACAGACGATATAACCCAGTACTTC
TRBJ2-2,NA,TRBD1,TRBV5-6,CASSLPQTRDRGTGELFF,TGTGCCAGCAGCTTGCCACAAACCCGGGACAGGGGTACCGGGGAGCTGTTTTTT
TRBJ2-1,NA,NA,TRBV2,CASSLRESTNEQFF,TGTGCCAGCAGTCTACGGGAGAGTACCAATGAGCAGTTCTTC
TRBJ1-1,NA,TRBD1,TRBV6-5,CASKTGRMFRTEAFF,TGTGCCAGCAAGACAGGGAGAATGTTTAGGACTGAAGCTTTCTTT
TRBJ2-5,NA,TRBD1,TRBV5-6,CASSLTGGAETQYF,TGTGCCAGCAGCTTGACAGGGGGCGCGGAGACCCAGTACTTC